The entry that follows covers one TCR beta chain sequence. This clonotype was observed a handful of times. Which antigen it targets is not known. Since the CDR3 does not end with the conserved phenylalanine or tryptophan, this likely comes from a read error. It is unclear where the CDR3 begins or ends on the DNA, so no DNA is shown, and the CDR3 is as TCRdb lists it. The intended sense of this specimen's time point label: pre-sensitization, week 0. Reading the label with the study, this specimen's treatment or condition is: therapeutic diphenylcyclopropenone sensitization with weekly scalp DPC. At every patch-test visit, the blood draw took place before the patch test was put on. To be eligible, patients had to be aged 18 to 70, diagnosed with alopecia and judged suitable for DPC therapy, while pregnant patients were excluded. Total RNA was extracted from unfractionated whole blood that had been collected in Tempus Blood RNA tubes.

This record belongs to a study of human T cells and chemical hapten exposure (dated by TCRdb to the early 2020s). The study in broad terms: For sensitization, 2% DPC in acetone was applied to a 2 cm by 2 cm area of upper inner arm skin. Libraries were pooled for sequencing, and per-sample TCR yields varied mainly because of small differences in library volumes within the pool. Weekly therapeutic DPC doses were additionally applied to the scalp of patients throughout the roughly 23-week study period. About 29 alopecia patients gave blood for TCR sequencing at one to four time points (pre-sensitization, 2, 6 and 24 weeks). Blood samples were taken from patients before sensitization (week 0) and then at 2, 6 and about 24 weeks after DPC sensitization. The patient cohort, mostly female, included alopecia areata with under or over 50% scalp involvement, alopecia totalis and alopecia universalis. In alopecia patients, the study followed how the peripheral blood TCR repertoire changed in vivo over primary and secondary sensitization to diphenylcyclopropenone (DPC), a hapten. Patch testing was performed on the upper back with Finn chambers containing 0.01% DPC, and the patch tests were scored after 6 days according to International Contact Dermatitis Research Group standards. Paper-wide results and their limitations: No change with DPC sensitization was found in the number of TCRs above 1 in 1000 frequency, and no evidence of global repertoire structure alterations was found. Patch test score was positively correlated with the number of PT1 expanded TCRs, with significance at thresholds 8, 16 and 32 but not at 4. After repeated subsampling, changes were observed in the strength of the expansion versus patch-test correlation and in the threshold at which the correlation became significant. Significantly more large CDR3 similarity clusters were formed by expanded TCRs than by pre-sensitization or healthy control sets, consistent with antigen-driven responses. All patients had alopecia, a presumed autoimmune disease, so their immune response might differ from that of healthy individuals.

The library was produced with RACE. The sample was run on a NextSeq 500. During library preparation, unique molecular identifiers were attached to individual cDNA molecules so that TCRs could be counted quantitatively and reproducibly. For every blood RNA sample, sequencing covered both the TCR alpha and TCR beta chains. The original methods were these. Samples had a median of about 90,000 TCRs, with a range from about 20,000 to 690,600. The Decombinator software suite was used to annotate the V, J and CDR3 of the TCR reads. For PS versus PT1 abundance plots, all samples were subsampled to the same number of TCRs (28,000). TCRs were defined as expanded if absent before sensitization and observed at least eight times at the 2-week time point. TCRdb's own reprocessing of the public reads used fastp at Q25 and MiXCR and kept productive beta chains. Every distinct CDR3 protein forms one entry, paired with its most common genes and DNA. In this record, the V and J calls reflect TCRdb's handling and not the investigators' own analysis. Within this sample are more than 80,000 distinct CDR3 sequences, with 9.5% to 15% of them counted one time only. The ten largest make up around 1.5% of the sample.

Inclusive of both ends, the CDR3 amounts to 8 amino acids. CDR1 and CDR2 are read off the germline V gene (reference sequence) as SEHNR and FQNEAQ. The source of this sequence is a woman aged 50 to 65 with alopecia areata. Some clones in this sample may be carry-over from other donors' samples. The V and J genes are TRBV7-9 and TRBJ1-1. The sequenced sample was whole blood, obtained in connection with sensitization to the hapten diphenylcyclopropenone (DPC). The CDR3 protein is CASSTHWV.